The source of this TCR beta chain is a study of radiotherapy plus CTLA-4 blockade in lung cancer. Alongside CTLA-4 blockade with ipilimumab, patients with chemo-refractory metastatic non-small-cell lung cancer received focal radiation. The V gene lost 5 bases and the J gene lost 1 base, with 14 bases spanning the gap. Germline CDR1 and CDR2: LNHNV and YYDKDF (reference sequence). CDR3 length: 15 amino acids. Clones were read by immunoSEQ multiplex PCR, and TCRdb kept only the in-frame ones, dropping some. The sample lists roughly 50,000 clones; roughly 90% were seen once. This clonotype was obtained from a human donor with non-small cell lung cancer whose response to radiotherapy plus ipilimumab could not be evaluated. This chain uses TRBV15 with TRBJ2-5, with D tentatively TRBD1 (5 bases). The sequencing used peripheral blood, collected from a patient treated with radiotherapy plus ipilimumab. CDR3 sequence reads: CATSPRQPSQETQYF. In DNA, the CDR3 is TGTGCCACCAGCCCCAGACAGCCGTCCCAAGAGACCCAGTACTTC.